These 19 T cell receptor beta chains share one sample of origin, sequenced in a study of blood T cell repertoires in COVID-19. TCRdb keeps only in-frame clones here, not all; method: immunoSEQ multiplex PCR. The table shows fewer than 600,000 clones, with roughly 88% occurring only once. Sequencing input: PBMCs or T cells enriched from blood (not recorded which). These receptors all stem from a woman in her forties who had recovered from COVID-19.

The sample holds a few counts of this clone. CDR3 region: CASSLLNMDYGYTF. Here the CDR3 DNA reads TGTGCCAGCAGCTTATTGAACATGGACTATGGCTACACCTTC. The rearrangement joins TRBV7-9 to TRBJ1-2; no firm D call. Germline CDR1 SEHNR, CDR2 FQNEAQ (reference sequence). V lost 2 bases and J 3 bases, leaving 10 bases between the germline ends. The CDR3 spans 14 residues.

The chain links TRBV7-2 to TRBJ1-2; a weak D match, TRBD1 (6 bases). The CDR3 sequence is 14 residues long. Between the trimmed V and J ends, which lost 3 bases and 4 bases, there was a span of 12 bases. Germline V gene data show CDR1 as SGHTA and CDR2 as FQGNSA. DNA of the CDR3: TGTGCCAGCAGCTTGGTAACAGGGCTCTATGGCTACACCTTC. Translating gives CASSLVTGLYGYTF.

CDR3 sequence: CASSLTGGSLHEQYF. CDR3 coding DNA: TGTGCCAGCAGCTTGACAGGGGGTTCCCTACACGAGCAGTACTTC. The chain has TRBV5-4 and TRBJ2-7, with 8 bases identical to TRBD1. Trimming took 1 base from V and 5 from J; bases not matched to a gene: 8. This CDR3 region has 15 residues. Germline loops: CDR1 SGHNT, CDR2 YYREEE (reference sequence). Complete variable domain (other parts from reference TRBV5-4 and TRBJ2-7): ETGVTQSPTHLIKTRGQQVTLRCSSQSGHNTVSWYQQALGQGPQFIFQYYREEENGRGNFPPRFSGLQFPNYSSELNVNALELDDSALYLCASSLTGGSLHEQYFGPGTRLTVT.

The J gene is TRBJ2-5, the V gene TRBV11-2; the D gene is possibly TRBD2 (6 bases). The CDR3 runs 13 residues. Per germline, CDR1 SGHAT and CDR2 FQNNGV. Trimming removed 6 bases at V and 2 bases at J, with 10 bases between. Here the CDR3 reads CASSPGSQETQYF. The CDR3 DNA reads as TGTGCCAGCAGTCCCGGGAGTCAAGAGACCCAGTACTTC.

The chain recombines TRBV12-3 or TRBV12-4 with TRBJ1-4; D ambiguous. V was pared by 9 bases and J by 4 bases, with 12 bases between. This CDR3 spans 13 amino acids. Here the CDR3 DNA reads TGTGCCAGTGCCTGGGCGGGTAATGAAAAACTGTTTTTT. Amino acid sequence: CASAWAGNEKLFF.

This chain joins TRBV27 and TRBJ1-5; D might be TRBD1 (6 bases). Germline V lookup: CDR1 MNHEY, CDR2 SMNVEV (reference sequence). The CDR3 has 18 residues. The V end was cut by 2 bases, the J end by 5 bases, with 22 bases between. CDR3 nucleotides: TGTGCCAGCAGTTTACTGGGCCCCAAAGGGGGTCTAGATCAGCCCCAGCATTTT. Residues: CASSLLGPKGGLDQPQHF.

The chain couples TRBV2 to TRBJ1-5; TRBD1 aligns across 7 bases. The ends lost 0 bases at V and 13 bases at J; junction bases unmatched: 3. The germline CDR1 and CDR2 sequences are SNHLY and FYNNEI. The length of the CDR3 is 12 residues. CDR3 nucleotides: TGTGCCAGCAGTGAAGCAGGGGGCCCACAGCATTTT. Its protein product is CASSEAGGPQHF.

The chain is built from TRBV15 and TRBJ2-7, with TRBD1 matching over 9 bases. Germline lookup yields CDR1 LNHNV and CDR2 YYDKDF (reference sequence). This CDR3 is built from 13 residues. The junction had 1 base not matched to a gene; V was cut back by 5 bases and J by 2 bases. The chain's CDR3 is CATSWDRAYEQYF. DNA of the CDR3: TGTGCCACCAGCTGGGACAGGGCCTACGAGCAGTACTTC.

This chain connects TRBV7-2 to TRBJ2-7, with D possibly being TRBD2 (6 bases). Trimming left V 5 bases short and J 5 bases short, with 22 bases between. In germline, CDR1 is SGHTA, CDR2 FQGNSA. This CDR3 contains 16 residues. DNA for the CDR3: TGTGCCAGCAGCCCCCGATCGGGCGCGGGAAATAACGAGCAGTACTTC. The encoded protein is CASSPRSGAGNNEQYF. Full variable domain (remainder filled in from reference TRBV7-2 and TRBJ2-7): GAGVSQSPSNKVTEKGKDVELRCDPISGHTALYWYRQSLGQGLEFLIYFQGNSAPDKSGLPSDRFSAERTGGSVSTLTIQRTQQEDSAVYLCASSPRSGAGNNEQYFGPGTRLTVT.

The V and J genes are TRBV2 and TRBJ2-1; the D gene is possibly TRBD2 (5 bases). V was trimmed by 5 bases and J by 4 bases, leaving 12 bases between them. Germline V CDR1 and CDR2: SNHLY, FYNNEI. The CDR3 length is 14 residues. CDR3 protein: CASSPRERYNEQFF. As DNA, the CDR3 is TGTGCCAGCAGTCCAAGGGAGAGATACAATGAGCAGTTCTTC.

The CDR3 bases are TGTGCCAGTAGTATAGATAGGGAGGGACGGGGTGAAGCTTTCTTT. Protein: CASSIDREGRGEAFF. The chain has TRBV19 and TRBJ1-1; TRBD1 might be the D (5 bases). In germline, CDR1 is LNHDA, CDR2 SQIVND (reference sequence). This CDR3 spans 15 amino acids. Trimming took off 0 bases at V and 7 bases at J, with 15 bases between the two ends.

The CDR3 region has the DNA TGTGCCAGCAGCCAAACCGCGGGCACTGAAGCTTTCTTT. Amino acid sequence: CASSQTAGTEAFF. The chain employs TRBV4-2 and TRBJ1-1; no clear D gene. Germline V gene sequence: CDR1 LGHNA, CDR2 YNFKEQ. This CDR3 is built from 13 residues. V lost 2 bases and J lost 4, with 8 bases in between.

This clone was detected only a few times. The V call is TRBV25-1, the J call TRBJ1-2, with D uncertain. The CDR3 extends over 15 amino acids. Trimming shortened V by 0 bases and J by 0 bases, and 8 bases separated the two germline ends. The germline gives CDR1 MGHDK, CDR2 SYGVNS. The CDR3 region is CASSEYIDSNYGYTF. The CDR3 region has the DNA TGTGCCAGCAGTGAATATATAGACTCTAACTATGGCTACACCTTC.

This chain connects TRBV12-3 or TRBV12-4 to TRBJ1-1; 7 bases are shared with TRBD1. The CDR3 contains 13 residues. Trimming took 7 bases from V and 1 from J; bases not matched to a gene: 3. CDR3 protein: CASKRDRNTEAFF. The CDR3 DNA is TGTGCCAGCAAACGGGACAGGAACACTGAAGCTTTCTTT.

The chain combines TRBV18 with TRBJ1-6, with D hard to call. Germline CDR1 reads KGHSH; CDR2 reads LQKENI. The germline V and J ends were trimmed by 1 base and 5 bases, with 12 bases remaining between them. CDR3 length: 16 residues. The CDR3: CASSPRQVQNNSPLHF. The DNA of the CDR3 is TGTGCCAGCTCACCACGGCAGGTTCAGAATAATTCACCCCTCCACTTT.

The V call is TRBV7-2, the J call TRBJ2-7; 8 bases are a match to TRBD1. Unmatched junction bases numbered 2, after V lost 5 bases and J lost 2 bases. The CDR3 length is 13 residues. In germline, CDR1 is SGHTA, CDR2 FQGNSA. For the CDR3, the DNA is TGTGCCAGCAGCAAGGACAGGGCCTACGAGCAGTACTTC. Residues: CASSKDRAYEQYF. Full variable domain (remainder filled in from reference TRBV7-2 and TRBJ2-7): GAGVSQSPSNKVTEKGKDVELRCDPISGHTALYWYRQSLGQGLEFLIYFQGNSAPDKSGLPSDRFSAERTGGSVSTLTIQRTQQEDSAVYLCASSKDRAYEQYFGPGTRLTVT.

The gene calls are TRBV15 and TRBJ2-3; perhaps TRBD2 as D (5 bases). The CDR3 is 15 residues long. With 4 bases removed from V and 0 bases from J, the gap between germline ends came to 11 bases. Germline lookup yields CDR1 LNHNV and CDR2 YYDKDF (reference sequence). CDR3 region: CATSTQSGSTDTQYF. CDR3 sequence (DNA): TGTGCCACCAGCACACAATCGGGAAGCACAGATACGCAGTATTTT.

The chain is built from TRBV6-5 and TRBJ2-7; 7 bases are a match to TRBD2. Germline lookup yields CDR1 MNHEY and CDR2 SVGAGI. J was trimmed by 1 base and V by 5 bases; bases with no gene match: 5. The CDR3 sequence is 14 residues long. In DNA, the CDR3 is TGTGCCAGCAGTCGAACTAGCGAATCCTACGAGCAGTACTTC. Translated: CASSRTSESYEQYF.

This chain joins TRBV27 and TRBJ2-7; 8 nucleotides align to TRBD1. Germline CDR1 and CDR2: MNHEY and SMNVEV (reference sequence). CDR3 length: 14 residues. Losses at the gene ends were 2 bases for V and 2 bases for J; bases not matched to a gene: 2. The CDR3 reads CASSLGDRTYEQYF. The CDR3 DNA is TGTGCCAGCAGTTTAGGGGACAGGACCTACGAGCAGTACTTC.